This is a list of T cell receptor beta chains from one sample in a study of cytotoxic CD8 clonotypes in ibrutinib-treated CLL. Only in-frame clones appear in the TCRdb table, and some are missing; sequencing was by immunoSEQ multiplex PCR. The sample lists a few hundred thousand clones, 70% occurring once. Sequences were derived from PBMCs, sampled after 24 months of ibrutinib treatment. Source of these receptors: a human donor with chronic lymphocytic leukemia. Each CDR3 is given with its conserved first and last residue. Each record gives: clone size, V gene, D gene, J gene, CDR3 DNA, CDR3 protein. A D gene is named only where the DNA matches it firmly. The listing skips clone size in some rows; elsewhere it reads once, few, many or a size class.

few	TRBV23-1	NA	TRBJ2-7	TGCGCCAGCAGTCGCCTCCGGGTAACCTACGAGCAGTACTTC	CASSRLRVTYEQYF
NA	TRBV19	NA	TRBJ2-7	TGTGCCAGTAGTATGTGGGGCCAGGGGAGCTACGAGCAGTACTTC	CASSMWGQGSYEQYF
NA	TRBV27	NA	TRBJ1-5	TGTGCCAGCAGTTTGACGCGGGATCAGCCCCAGCATTTT	CASSLTRDQPQHF
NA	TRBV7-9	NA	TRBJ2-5	TGTGCCAGCAGCCCCCAGGGATACCAAGAGACCCAGTACTTC	CASSPQGYQETQYF
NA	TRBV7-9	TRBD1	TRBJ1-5	TGTGCCAGCAGCTTAGGGACAGGCGTGGATCAGCCCCAGCATTTT	CASSLGTGVDQPQHF
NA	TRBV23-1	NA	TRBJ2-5	TGCGCCAGCAGTCAATCGGCCAGGGCCCAAGAGACCCAGTACTTC	CASSQSARAQETQYF
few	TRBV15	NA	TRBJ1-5	TGTGCCACCAGCAGAGAGGGCAGCTTCGATCAGCCCCAGCATTTT	CATSREGSFDQPQHF
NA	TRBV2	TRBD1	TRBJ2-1	TGTGCCAGCGTTGAGTTCGGACCGGGGACAGGGCGTCGGGAGCAGTTCTTC	CASVEFGPGTGRREQFF
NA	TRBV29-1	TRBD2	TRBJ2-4	TGCAGCGGACGACTAGCGGGTAAAAACATTCAGTACTTC	CSGRLAGKNIQYF
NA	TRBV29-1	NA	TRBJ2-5	TGCAGCGTTGAAGGGGGCAAGCTGGAAGAGACCCAGTACTTC	CSVEGGKLEETQYF
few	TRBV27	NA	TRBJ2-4	TGTGCCAGCAGTTTTGCGAGGGATGATGGCAAAAACATTCAGTACTTC	CASSFARDDGKNIQYF
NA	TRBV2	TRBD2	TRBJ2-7	TGTGCCAGGTCTCTGGGAGGGTCCTACGAGCAGTACTTC	CARSLGGSYEQYF
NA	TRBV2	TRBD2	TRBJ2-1	TGTGCCAGCCAAGACCGACGCGGGGGGGAGCAGTTCTTC	CASQDRRGGEQFF
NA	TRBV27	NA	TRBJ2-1	TGTGCCAGCACCCTCACAAGCTCCTACAATGAGCAGTTCTTC	CASTLTSSYNEQFF
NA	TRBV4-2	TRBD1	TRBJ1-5	TGTGCCAGCAGCCCTGGGACAGACTATCAGCCCCAGCATTTT	CASSPGTDYQPQHF
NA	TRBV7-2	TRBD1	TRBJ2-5	TGTGCCAGCACCCGGGACAGACAAGAGACCCAGTACTTC	CASTRDRQETQYF
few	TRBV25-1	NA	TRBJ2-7	TGTGCCAGCAGTCAAGGCCCGGGGTGGTACGAGCAGTACTTC	CASSQGPGWYEQYF
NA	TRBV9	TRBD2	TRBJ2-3	TGTGCCAGCAGCGGCCGACTAGCGAGCACAGATACGCAGTATTTT	CASSGRLASTDTQYF
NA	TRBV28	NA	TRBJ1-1	TGTGCCAGCAGTTTGCAAAAGGGGCGCGGCACTGAAGCTTTCTTT	CASSLQKGRGTEAFF
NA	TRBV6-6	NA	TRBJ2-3	TGTGCCAGCACCGCGGACCCTTCCACAGATACGCAGTATTTT	CASTADPSTDTQYF
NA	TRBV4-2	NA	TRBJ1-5	TGTGCCAGCAGCCGAACAGGGTCGGCCCAGCATTTT	CASSRTGSAQHF
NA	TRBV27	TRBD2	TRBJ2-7	TGTGCCAGCAGTTTATATGAAACTAGCGGAAACTACGAGCAGTACTTC	CASSLYETSGNYEQYF
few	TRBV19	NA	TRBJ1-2	TGTGCCGGAAGGATTAACTATGGCTACACCTTC	CAGRINYGYTF
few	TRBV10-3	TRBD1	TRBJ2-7	TGTGCCATCAGTTGGACAGGGGTCGAGCAGTACTTC	CAISWTGVEQYF
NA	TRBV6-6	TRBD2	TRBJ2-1	TGTGCCAGCACCGATAGCGGGATAAACAATGAGCAGTTCTTC	CASTDSGINNEQFF
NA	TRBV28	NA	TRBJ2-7	TGTGCCAGCAGAGACCAAAGACTGACAGATGACAGGAGAGACTACGAGCAGTACTTC	CASRDQRLTDDRRDYEQYF
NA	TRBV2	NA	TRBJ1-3	TGTGCCAGCAGTGACTCCTCCTCTGGAAACACCATATATTTT	CASSDSSSGNTIYF